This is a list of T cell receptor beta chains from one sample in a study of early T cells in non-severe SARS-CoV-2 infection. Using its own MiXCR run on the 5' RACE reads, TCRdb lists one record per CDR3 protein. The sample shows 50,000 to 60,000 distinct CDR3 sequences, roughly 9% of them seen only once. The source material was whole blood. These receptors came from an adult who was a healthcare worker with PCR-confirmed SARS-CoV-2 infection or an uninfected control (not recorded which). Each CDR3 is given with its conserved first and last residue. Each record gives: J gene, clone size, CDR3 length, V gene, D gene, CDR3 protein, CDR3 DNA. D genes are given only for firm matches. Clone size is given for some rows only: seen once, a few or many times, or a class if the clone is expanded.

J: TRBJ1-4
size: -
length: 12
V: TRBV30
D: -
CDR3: CAWSVLGEELFF
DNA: TGTGCCTGGAGTGTACTGGGTGAAGAACTGTTTTTT

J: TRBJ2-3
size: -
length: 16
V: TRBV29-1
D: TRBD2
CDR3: CSVDSMGSGATDTQYF
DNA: TGCAGCGTTGATTCGATGGGTAGCGGGGCAACAGATACGCAGTATTTT

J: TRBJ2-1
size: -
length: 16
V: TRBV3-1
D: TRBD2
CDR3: CASSPDYGTTSNEQFF
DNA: TGTGCCAGCAGCCCGGATTATGGGACTACTTCCAATGAGCAGTTCTTC

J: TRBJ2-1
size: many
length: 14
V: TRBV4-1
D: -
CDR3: CASSQGQFYNEQFF
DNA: TGCGCCAGCAGCCAAGGGCAGTTCTACAATGAGCAGTTCTTC

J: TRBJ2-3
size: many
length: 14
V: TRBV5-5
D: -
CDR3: CASRRASSTDTQYF
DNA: TGTGCCAGCAGACGGGCCTCGTCCACAGATACGCAGTATTTT

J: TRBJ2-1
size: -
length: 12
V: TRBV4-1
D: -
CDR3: CASSSTGVEQFF
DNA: TGCGCCAGCAGCTCCACTGGGGTTGAGCAGTTCTTC

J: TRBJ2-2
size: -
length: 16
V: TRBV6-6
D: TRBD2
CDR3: CASRTSGGGTSGELFF
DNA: TGTGCCAGCAGGACTAGCGGGGGAGGGACCTCCGGGGAGCTGTTTTTT

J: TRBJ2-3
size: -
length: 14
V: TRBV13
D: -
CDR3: CASSPTARTDTQYF
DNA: TGTGCCAGCAGCCCGACAGCGCGCACAGATACGCAGTATTTT

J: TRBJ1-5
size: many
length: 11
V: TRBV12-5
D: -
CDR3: CASGYHEPQHF
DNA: TGTGCTAGTGGTTACCATGAGCCCCAGCATTTT

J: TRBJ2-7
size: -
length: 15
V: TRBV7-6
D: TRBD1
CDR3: CASSWGTGESYEQYF
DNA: TGTGCCAGCAGCTGGGGGACAGGGGAGTCGTACGAGCAGTACTTC

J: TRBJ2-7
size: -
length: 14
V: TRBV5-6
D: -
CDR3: CASSYAGMAYEQYF
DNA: TGTGCCAGCAGCTACGCAGGGATGGCCTACGAGCAGTACTTC

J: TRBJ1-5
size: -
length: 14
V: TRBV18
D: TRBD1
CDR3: CASSPGTANQPQHF
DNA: TGTGCCAGCTCACCAGGGACAGCCAATCAGCCCCAGCATTTT

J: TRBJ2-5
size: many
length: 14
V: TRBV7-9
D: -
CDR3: CASSLDSTGETQYF
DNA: TGTGCCAGCAGCCTGGACTCGACGGGAGAGACCCAGTACTTC

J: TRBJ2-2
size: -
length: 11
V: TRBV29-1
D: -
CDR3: CSVISTGELFF
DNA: TGCAGCGTTATTTCCACCGGGGAGCTGTTTTTT

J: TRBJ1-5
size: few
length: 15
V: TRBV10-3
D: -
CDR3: CAISEGRESNQPQHF
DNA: TGTGCCATCAGTGAGGGAAGGGAAAGCAATCAGCCCCAGCATTTT

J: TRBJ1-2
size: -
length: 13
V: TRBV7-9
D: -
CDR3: CASSLPGHLAYTF
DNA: TGTGCCAGCAGCTTGCCGGGACACTTGGCCTACACCTTC

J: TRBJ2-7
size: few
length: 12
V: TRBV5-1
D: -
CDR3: CASSASPYEQYF
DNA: TGCGCCAGCAGCGCCTCTCCCTACGAGCAGTACTTC

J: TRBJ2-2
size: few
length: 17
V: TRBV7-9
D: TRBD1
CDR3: CASSPQVWTGRAGELFF
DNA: TGTGCCAGCAGTCCCCAAGTGTGGACAGGGCGTGCCGGGGAGCTGTTTTTT

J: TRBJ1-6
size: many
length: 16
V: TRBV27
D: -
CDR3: CASSPRAGRRNSPLHF
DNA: TGTGCCAGCAGTCCACGGGCGGGCCGAAGGAATTCACCCCTCCACTTT

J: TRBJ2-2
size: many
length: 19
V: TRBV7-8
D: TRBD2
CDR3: CASSFGLAGSSRDTGELFF
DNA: TGTGCCAGCAGCTTTGGACTAGCGGGATCCTCACGGGACACCGGGGAGCTGTTTTTT

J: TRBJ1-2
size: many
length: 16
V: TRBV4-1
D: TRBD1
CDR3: CASSQETRRQGYGYTF
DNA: TGCGCCAGCAGCCAAGAAACAAGGAGACAGGGGTATGGCTACACCTTC

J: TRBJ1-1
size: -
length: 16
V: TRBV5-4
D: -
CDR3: CASSLAVQGRGTEAFF
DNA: TGTGCCAGCAGCTTGGCCGTACAGGGAAGGGGCACTGAAGCTTTCTTT

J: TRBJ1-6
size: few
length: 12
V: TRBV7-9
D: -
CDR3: CASGVGGSPLHF
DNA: TGTGCCAGCGGAGTTGGAGGATCACCCCTCCACTTT

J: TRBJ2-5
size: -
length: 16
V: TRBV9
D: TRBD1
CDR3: CASSKGSSRGRETQYF
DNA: TGTGCCAGCAGCAAGGGGTCAAGCAGGGGGCGAGAGACCCAGTACTTC

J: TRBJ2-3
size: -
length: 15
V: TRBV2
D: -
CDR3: CASSQAGTYTDTQYF
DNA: TGTGCCAGCAGTCAAGCGGGGACATACACAGATACGCAGTATTTT

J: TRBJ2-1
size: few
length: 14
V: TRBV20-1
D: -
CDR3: CSAKTGTPFHEQFF
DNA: TGCAGTGCGAAAACCGGGACACCTTTCCATGAGCAGTTCTTC